This T cell receptor (beta chain) originates from a study of memory CD4+ T cells and cytomegalovirus serostatus. Overall study results and limits: Each of approximately 61 CMV-associated TCRbeta sequences occurred in one to five individuals. Median bootstrapped AUC for CMV status was approximately 0.96 originally, approximately 0.9 US-trained.

As regards this clone: Its antigen is not identified.

TCRdb's table, derived via immunoSEQ multiplex PCR, lists solely in-frame clones and lacks some. The sample carries 35,000 to 50,000 clones, about four fifths recorded once. The sort gate was single viable CD3+CD4+CD8-CD45RO+ cells for memory CD4+ T cells. The sequenced sample consisted of memory CD4+ T cells from blood. This TCR was sampled from an adult in good health and CMV-seronegative.

In nucleotides, the CDR3 is TGTGCCAGCAGCCAGACGGGCACCAACTCTGGAAACACCATATATTTT. Translated: CASSQTGTNSGNTIYF. V and J are TRBV7-2 and TRBJ1-3; D uncertain. This CDR3 contains 16 residues. Per germline, CDR1 SGHTA and CDR2 FQGNSA. V was pared by 5 bases and J by 0 bases, with 14 bases between.